A single sample is the source of the 3 T cell receptor beta chains below, sequenced in a study of graft-versus-host responses after intestinal transplantation. Clones were read by immunoSEQ multiplex PCR, and TCRdb kept only the in-frame ones, dropping some. Of tens of thousands of clones listed, about 89% are singletons. This sample comprised PBMCs, obtained nearly 670 days after intestinal transplant. The receptors shown here come from a human patient who received an intestinal transplant, so some T cells may come from the graft donor.

The chain uses TRBV30 and TRBJ1-2; tentatively, D is TRBD1 (6 bases). The CDR3 has 14 residues. V was trimmed by 0 bases and J by 2 bases, leaving 10 bases between them. CDR1 GTSNPN and CDR2 SVGIG come from the germline V gene (reference sequence). The CDR3 DNA is TGTGCCTGGAGTGTACTAGGACAGAACTATGGCTACACCTTC. Residues: CAWSVLGQNYGYTF.

The chain employs TRBV19 and TRBJ1-3; no clear D gene. Germline-derived CDR1 and CDR2 are LNHDA and SQIVND (reference sequence). With 3 bases removed from V and 2 bases from J, the gap between germline ends came to 8 bases. CDR3 length: 14 amino acids. CDR3 sequence (DNA): TGTGCCAGTAGTATCTCGACACCTGGAAACACCATATATTTT. This sequence encodes CASSISTPGNTIYF. The full variable domain, rest sourced from reference TRBV19 and TRBJ1-3, is DGGITQSPKYLFRKEGQNVTLSCEQNLNHDAMYWYRQDPGQGLRLIYYSQIVNDFQKGDIAEGYSVSREKKESFPLTVTSAQKNPTAFYLCASSISTPGNTIYFGEGSWLTVV.

Only one count was recorded for this clone. The chain couples TRBV5-1 to TRBJ1-2; TRBD1 matches 9 bases. The CDR3 consists of 15 residues. V was clipped by 8 bases and J by 8 bases; unmatched bases: 16. Germline assignment: CDR1 SGHRS and CDR2 YFSETQ. CDR3 sequence (DNA): TGCGCCAGTAACTTCGATATCGGGACAGGGAGAGGCTACACCTTC. Translated: CASNFDIGTGRGYTF. The whole variable domain, remainder taken from reference TRBV5-1 and TRBJ1-2, is KAGVTQTPRYLIKTRGQQVTLSCSPISGHRSVSWYQQTPGQGLQFLFEYFSETQRNKGNFPGRFSGRQFSNSRSEMNVSTLELGDSALYLCASNFDIGTGRGYTFGSGTRLTVV.